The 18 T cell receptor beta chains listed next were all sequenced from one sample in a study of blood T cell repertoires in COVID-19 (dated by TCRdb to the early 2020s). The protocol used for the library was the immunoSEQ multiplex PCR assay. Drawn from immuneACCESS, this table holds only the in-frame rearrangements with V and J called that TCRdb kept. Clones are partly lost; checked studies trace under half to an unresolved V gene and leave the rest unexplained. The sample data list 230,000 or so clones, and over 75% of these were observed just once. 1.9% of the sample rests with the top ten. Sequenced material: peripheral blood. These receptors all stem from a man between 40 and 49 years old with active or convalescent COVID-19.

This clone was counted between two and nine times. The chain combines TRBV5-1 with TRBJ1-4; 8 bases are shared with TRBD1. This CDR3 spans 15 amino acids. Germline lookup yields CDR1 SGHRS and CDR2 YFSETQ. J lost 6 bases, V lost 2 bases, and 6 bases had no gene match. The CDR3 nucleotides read TGCGCCAGCAGCTTAGGTTCAGGGGGCGATGAAAAACTGTTTTTT. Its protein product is CASSLGSGGDEKLFF.

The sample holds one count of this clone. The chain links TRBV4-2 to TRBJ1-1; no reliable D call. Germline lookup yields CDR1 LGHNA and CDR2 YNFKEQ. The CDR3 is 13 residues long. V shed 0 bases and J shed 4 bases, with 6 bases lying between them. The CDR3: CASSQDWSTEAFF. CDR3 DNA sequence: TGTGCCAGCAGCCAAGATTGGAGCACTGAAGCTTTCTTT.

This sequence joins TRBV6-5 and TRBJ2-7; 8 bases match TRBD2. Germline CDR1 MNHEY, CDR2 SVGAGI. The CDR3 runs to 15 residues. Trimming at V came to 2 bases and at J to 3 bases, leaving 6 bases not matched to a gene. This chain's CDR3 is CASSYGGGPGYEQYF. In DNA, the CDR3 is TGTGCCAGCAGTTACGGCGGGGGGCCAGGCTACGAGCAGTACTTC.

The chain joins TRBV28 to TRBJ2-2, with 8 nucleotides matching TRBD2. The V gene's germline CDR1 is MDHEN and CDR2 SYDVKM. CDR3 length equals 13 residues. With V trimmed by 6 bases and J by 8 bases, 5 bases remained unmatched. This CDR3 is CASSRRLAGELFF. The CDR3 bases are TGTGCCAGCAGCCGCCGACTAGCGGGGGAGCTGTTTTTT.

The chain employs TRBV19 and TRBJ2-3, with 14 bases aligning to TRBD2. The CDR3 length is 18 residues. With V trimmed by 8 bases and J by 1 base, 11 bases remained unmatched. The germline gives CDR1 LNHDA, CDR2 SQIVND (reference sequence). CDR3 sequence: CASSSGTSGRGGTDTQYF. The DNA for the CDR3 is TGTGCCAGTTCCTCCGGGACTAGCGGGAGAGGGGGCACAGATACGCAGTATTTT.

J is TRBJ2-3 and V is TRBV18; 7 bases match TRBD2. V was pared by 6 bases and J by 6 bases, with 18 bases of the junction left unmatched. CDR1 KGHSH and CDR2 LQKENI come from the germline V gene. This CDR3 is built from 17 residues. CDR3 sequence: CASSLKEPGTTKDTQYF. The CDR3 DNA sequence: TGTGCCAGCTCTCTCAAAGAGCCGGGGACTACGAAGGATACGCAGTATTTT.

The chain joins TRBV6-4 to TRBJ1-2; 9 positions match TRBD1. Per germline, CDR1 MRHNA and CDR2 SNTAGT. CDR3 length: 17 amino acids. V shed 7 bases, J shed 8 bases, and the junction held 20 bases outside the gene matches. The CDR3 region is CASMQFRDRELSGGYTF. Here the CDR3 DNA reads TGTGCCAGCATGCAATTCCGGGACAGGGAATTGTCTGGGGGCTACACCTTC.

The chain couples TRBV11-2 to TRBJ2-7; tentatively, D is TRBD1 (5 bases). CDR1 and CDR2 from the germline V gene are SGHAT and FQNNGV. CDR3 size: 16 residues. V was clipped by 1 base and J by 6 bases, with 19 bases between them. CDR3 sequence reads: CASSLGGLGYTGEQYF. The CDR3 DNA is TGTGCCAGCAGCTTAGGTGGCCTAGGATATACAGGCGAGCAGTACTTC.

Here the CDR3 DNA reads TGTGCCAGCAGCCGGGCGGGGGGGCTCCGAGATAAAGAGACCCAGTACTTC. Translation gives CASSRAGGLRDKETQYF. The V gene is TRBV5-6, the J gene TRBJ2-5; TRBD2 agrees at 9 bases. This CDR3 contains 17 residues. CDR1 and CDR2 from the germline V gene are SGHDT and YYEEEE. V lost 4 bases, J lost 3 bases, and 13 bases stayed unmatched.

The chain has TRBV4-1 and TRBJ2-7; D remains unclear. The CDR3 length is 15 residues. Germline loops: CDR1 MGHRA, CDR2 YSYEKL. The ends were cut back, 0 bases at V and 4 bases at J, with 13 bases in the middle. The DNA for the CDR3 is TGCGCCAGCAGCCAAGATGCAAACAGTATTTACGAGCAGTACTTC. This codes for CASSQDANSIYEQYF.

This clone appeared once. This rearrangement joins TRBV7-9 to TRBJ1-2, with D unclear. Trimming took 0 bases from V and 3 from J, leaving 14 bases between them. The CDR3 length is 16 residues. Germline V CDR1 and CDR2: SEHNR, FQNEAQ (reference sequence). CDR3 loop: CASSLASEAAYYGYTF. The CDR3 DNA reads TGTGCCAGCAGCTTAGCGTCTGAGGCAGCTTACTATGGCTACACCTTC.

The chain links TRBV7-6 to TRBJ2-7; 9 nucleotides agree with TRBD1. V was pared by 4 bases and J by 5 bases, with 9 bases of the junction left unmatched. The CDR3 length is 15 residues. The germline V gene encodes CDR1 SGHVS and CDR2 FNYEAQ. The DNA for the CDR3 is TGTGCCAGCAGCTCGACAGGGGGTCCCCTGGACGAGCAGTACTTC. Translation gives CASSSTGGPLDEQYF. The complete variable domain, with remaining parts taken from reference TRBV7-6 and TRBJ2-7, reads GAGVSQSPRYKVTKRGQDVALRCDPISGHVSLYWYRQALGQGPEFLTYFNYEAQQDKSGLPNDRFSAERPEGSISTLTIQRTEQRDSAMYRCASSSTGGPLDEQYFGPGTRLTVT.

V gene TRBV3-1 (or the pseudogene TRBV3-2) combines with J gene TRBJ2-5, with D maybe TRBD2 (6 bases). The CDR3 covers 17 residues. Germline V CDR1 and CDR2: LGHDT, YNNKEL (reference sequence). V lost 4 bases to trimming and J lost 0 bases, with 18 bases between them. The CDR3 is CASSRRGKTLYQETQYF. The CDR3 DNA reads TGTGCCAGCAGCCGTCGGGGGAAAACACTGTACCAAGAGACCCAGTACTTC.

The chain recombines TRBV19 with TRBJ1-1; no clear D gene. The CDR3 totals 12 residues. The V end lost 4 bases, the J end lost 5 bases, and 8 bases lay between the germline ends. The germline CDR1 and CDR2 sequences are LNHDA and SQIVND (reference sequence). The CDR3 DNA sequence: TGTGCCAGTAGTACAGGATGGACTGAAGCTTTCTTT. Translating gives CASSTGWTEAFF.

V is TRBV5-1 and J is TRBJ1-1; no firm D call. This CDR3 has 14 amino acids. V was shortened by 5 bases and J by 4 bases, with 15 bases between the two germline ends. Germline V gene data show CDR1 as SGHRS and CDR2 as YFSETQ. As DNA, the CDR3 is TGCGCCAGCAGTCCTTCACGACAAGTCACTGAAGCTTTCTTT. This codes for CASSPSRQVTEAFF. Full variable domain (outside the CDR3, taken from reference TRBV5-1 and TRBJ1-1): KAGVTQTPRYLIKTRGQQVTLSCSPISGHRSVSWYQQTPGQGLQFLFEYFSETQRNKGNFPGRFSGRQFSNSRSEMNVSTLELGDSALYLCASSPSRQVTEAFFGQGTRLTVV.

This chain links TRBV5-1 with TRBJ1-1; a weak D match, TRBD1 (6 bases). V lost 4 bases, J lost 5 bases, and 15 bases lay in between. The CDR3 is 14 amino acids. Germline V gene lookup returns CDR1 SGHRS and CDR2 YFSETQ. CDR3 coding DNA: TGCGCCAGCAGCATGTTACAGGGTAATACTGAAGCTTTCTTT. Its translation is CASSMLQGNTEAFF.

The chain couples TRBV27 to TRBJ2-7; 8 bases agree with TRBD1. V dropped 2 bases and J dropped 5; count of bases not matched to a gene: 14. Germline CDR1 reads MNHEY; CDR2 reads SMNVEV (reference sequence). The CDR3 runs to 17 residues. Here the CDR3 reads CASSLRFRGRFWDEQYF. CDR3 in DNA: TGTGCCAGCAGTTTAAGGTTCAGGGGGCGATTTTGGGACGAGCAGTACTTC.

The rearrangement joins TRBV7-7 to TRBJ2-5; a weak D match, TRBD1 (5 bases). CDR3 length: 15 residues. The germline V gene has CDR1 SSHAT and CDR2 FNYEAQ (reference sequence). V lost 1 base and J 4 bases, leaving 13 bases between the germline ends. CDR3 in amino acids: CASSLGAGSGETQYF. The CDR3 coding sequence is TGTGCCAGCAGCTTAGGGGCAGGGTCGGGAGAGACCCAGTACTTC.